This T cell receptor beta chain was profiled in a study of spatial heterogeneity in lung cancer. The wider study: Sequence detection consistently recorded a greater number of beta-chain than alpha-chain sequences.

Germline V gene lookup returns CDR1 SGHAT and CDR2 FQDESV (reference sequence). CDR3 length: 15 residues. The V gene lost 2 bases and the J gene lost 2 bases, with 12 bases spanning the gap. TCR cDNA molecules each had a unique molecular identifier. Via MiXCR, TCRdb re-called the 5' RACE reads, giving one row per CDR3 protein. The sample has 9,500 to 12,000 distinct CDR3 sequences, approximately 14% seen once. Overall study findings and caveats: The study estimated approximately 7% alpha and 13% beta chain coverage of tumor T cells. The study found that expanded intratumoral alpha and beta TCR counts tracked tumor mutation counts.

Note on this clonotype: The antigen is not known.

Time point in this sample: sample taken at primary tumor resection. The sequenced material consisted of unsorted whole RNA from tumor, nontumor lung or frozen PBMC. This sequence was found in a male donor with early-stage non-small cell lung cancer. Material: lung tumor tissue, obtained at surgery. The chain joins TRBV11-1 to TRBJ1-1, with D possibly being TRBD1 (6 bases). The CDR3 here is CASSLLGAYNTEAFF. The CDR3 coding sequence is TGTGCCAGCAGCTTATTGGGGGCCTATAACACTGAAGCTTTCTTT.